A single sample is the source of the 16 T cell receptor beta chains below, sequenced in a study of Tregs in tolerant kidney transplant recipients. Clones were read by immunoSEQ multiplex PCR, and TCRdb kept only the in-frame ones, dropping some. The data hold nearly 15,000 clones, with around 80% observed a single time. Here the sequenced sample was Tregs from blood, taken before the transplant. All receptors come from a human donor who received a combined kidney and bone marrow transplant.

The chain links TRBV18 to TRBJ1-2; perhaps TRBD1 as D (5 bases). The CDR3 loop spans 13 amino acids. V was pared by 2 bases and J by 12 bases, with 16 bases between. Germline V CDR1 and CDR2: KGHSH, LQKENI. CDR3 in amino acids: CASSPLADVGDTF. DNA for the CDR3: TGTGCCAGCTCACCATTAGCGGATGTAGGGGACACCTTC.

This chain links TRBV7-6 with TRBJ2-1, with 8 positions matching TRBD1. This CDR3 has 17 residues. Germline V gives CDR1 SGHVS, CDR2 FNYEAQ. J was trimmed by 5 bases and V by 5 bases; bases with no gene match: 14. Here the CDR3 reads CASSIDPRDRSDNEQFF. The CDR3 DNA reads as TGTGCCAGCAGCATAGACCCCCGGGACAGGTCTGACAATGAGCAGTTCTTC.

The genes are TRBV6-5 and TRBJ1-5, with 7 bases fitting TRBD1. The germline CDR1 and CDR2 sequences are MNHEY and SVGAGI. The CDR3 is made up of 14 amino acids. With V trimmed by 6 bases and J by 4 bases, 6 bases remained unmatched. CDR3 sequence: CASRSTGPNQPQHF. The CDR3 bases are TGTGCCAGCAGATCGACAGGGCCAAATCAGCCCCAGCATTTT.

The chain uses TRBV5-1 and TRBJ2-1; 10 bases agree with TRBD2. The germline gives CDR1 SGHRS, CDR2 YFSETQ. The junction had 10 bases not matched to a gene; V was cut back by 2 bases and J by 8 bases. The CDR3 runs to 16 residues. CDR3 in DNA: TGCGCCAGCAGCTTCATAGCGGGAGGCGGGGGGGATGAGCAGTTCTTC. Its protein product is CASSFIAGGGGDEQFF.

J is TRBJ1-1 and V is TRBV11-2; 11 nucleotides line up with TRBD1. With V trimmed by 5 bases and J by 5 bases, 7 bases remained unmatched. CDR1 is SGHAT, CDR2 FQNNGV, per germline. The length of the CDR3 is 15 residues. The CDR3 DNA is TGTGCCAGCAGCCCTCGGACAGGGGGCTGGACTGAAGCTTTCTTT. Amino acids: CASSPRTGGWTEAFF.

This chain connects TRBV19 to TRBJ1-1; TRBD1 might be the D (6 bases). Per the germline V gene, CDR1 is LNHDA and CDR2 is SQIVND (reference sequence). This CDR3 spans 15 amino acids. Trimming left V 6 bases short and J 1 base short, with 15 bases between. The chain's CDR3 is CASSPTGTGNTEAFF. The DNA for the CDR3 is TGTGCCAGTAGCCCGACAGGAACAGGGAACACTGAAGCTTTCTTT.

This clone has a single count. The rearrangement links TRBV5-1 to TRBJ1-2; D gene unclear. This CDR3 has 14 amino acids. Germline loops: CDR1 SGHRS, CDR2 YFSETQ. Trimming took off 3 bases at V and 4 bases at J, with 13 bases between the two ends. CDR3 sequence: CASSSDGFTYGYTF. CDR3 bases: TGCGCCAGCAGCTCCGACGGGTTTACCTATGGCTACACCTTC.

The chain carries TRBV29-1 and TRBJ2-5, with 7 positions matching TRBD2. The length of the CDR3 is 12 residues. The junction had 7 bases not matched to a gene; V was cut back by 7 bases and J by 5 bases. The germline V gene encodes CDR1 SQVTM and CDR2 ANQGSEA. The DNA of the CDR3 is TGCAGCGGGGGCAGGGAGGGGGAGACCCAGTACTTC. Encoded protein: CSGGREGETQYF.

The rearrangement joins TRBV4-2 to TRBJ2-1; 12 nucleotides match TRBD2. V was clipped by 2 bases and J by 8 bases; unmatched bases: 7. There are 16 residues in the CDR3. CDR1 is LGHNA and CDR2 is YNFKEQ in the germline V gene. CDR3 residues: CASSQISSGGAHEQFF. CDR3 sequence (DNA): TGTGCCAGCAGCCAAATTTCTAGCGGGGGGGCCCATGAGCAGTTCTTC.

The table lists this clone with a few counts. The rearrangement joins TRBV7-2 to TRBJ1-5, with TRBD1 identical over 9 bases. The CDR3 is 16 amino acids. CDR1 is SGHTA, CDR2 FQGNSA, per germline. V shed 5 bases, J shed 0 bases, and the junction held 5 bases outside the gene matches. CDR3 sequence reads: CASSATGGFSNQPQHF. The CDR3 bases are TGTGCCAGCAGCGCAACAGGGGGCTTTAGCAATCAGCCCCAGCATTTT.

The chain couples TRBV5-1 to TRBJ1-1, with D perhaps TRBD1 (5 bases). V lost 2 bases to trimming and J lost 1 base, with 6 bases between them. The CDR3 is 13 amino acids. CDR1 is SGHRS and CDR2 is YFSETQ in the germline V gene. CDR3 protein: CASSFGQNTEAFF. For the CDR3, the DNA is TGCGCCAGCAGCTTCGGACAGAACACTGAAGCTTTCTTT.

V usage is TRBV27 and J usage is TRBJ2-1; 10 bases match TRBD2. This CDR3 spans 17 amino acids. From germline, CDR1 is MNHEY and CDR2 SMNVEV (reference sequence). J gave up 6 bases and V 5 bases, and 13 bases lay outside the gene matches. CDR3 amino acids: CASSPRLAGGLGNEQFF. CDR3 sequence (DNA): TGTGCCAGCAGTCCCCGATTAGCGGGGGGTTTAGGCAATGAGCAGTTCTTC.

In nucleotides, the CDR3 is TGTGCCAGCAGACGACTACAGGGGGCCAGCTATGGCTACACCTTC. It translates to CASRRLQGASYGYTF. The genes are TRBV27 and TRBJ1-2; 9 nucleotides align to TRBD1. With 6 bases clipped from V and 4 bases from J, the junction kept 9 bases outside the gene matches. CDR3 length: 15 amino acids. CDR1 is MNHEY and CDR2 is SMNVEV in the germline V gene (reference sequence).

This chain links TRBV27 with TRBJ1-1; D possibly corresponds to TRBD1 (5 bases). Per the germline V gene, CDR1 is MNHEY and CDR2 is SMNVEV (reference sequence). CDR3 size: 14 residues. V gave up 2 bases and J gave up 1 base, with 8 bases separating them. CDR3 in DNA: TGTGCCAGCAGTTTAAGGGGCCCGAACACTGAAGCTTTCTTT. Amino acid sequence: CASSLRGPNTEAFF.

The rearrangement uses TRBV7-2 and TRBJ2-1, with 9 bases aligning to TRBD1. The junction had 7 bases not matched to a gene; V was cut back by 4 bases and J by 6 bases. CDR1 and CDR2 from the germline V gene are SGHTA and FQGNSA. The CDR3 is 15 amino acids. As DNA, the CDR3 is TGTGCCAGCAGCTACAGGGGGCCTCGTCCCAATGAGCAGTTCTTC. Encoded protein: CASSYRGPRPNEQFF.

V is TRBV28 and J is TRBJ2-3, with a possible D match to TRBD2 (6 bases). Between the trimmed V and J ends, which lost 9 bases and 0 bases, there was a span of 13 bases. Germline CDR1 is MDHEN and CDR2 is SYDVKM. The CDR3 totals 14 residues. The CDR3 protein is CASRSGTSTDTQYF. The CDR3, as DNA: TGTGCCAGTCGTAGCGGTACTAGCACAGATACGCAGTATTTT.